This TCR beta chain originates from a study of tumor-infiltrating lymphocytes in primary liver carcinoma. Total RNA and DNA came together from approximately 22-30 mg of bulk tissue without cell sorting. Note on this clonotype: The junction and the germline gene differ at one end; a read error may be behind it.

A constant-region primer primed TCR beta cDNA synthesis from roughly 520 ng of total RNA. ARM-PCR, slightly modified, supplied the TCR beta libraries through three nested multiplex PCR rounds. In the first two PCR rounds, TRBV1-TRBV30 forward primers were paired with a C-beta reverse primer, and each round lasted about 9 cycles. MiXCR was run by TCRdb on the multiplex PCR reads, yielding one entry per CDR3 protein. In the table there are more than 75,000 distinct CDR3 sequences, approximately 77% of which are singletons. This CDR3 is 16 amino acids long. Germline CDR1 GTSNPN, CDR2 SVGIG (reference sequence).

The clonotype originates from a man in his forties with primary liver carcinoma and hepatitis B virus infection. The chain joins TRBV30 to TRBJ2-6; perhaps TRBD1 as D (6 bases). Sequenced sample: liver tumor tissue from sampling region 1. The subset here: tumor region T1, superior pole. The DNA for the CDR3 is TGTGCCGGAAGGGACGGGACACCCGCTGGGGCCAACATCCTGACTTTC. Translating gives CAGRDGTPAGANILTF.